Here is one T cell receptor (beta chain) with its context. Its antigen is as yet unknown. This record comes from a study of T-cell reconstitution after alpha-beta-depleted transplantation in children. Whole-study findings and limits: One year after transplant, T-cell counts and diversity came mostly from newly produced T cells.

CDR1 is KGHSH and CDR2 is LQKENI in the germline V gene. Unmatched junction bases numbered 5, after V lost 3 bases and J lost 7 bases. There are 13 residues in the CDR3. Preparation of the TCRbeta library was carried out with unique molecular identifiers. TCRdb ran MiXCR on the PCR reads and lists one entry per CDR3 protein. This table has about 200,000 distinct CDR3 sequences, about 6.6% appearing once. The sequencing used PBMCs, collected before TCRalphabeta/CD19-depleted stem cell transplant. This clonotype was sampled from a boy between 2 and 10 years old with acute lymphoblastic leukemia, due to receive a stem cell transplant. The chain is built from TRBV18 and TRBJ1-1; 7 bases fit TRBD1. The CDR3 DNA reads as TGTGCCAGCTCACCTAAGACAGGGAATGAAGCTTTCTTT. Translating gives CASSPKTGNEAFF.